Below, 14 T cell receptor beta chains from the same sample are listed, as sequenced in a study of cytomegalovirus exposure and HLA in healthy donors. Clones were read by immunoSEQ multiplex PCR, and TCRdb kept only the in-frame ones, dropping some. The sample has over 250,000 clones; around 86% are singletons. Sequencing was performed on PBMCs. These receptors were obtained from a woman in her late teens or twenties in good health and CMV-seronegative.

V usage is TRBV7-9 and J usage is TRBJ2-7; D is perhaps TRBD1 (5 bases). The CDR3 extends over 12 amino acids. Deletions cut 6 bases from V and 6 bases from J, with 12 bases between. The V gene's germline CDR1 is SEHNR and CDR2 FQNEAQ (reference sequence). The CDR3 DNA is TGTGCCAGCAGTGTCAGGGTTACCGAGCAGTACTTC. This translates into CASSVRVTEQYF.

This clone was counted once. This chain connects TRBV14 to TRBJ1-2; 10 bases are shared with TRBD1. The germline gives CDR1 SGHDN, CDR2 FVKESK. The trim removed 2 bases at V and 0 bases at J, leaving 9 bases unmatched. The CDR3 extends over 18 amino acids. CDR3 protein: CASSQKPGQGPSNYGYTF. The DNA for the CDR3 is TGTGCCAGCAGCCAAAAGCCGGGACAGGGGCCTTCTAACTATGGCTACACCTTC.

The rearrangement uses TRBV20-1 and TRBJ1-2, with D uncertain. Trimming left V 5 bases short and J 4 bases short, with 8 bases between. Germline assignment: CDR1 DFQATT and CDR2 SNEGSKA (reference sequence). The CDR3 runs to 11 residues. CDR3 protein: CSAPGIYGYTF. The CDR3 bases are TGCAGTGCTCCGGGAATCTATGGCTACACCTTC.

A few counts support this clone. V usage is TRBV10-2 and J usage is TRBJ2-2; D unclear. Germline V lookup: CDR1 WSHSY, CDR2 SAAADI. The ends were cut back, 6 bases at V and 5 bases at J, with 13 bases in the middle. CDR3 size: 14 residues. Written as DNA, the CDR3 is TGCGCCAGCAGATTAACAGAAGTGACCGGGGAGCTGTTTTTT. This codes for CASRLTEVTGELFF.

This chain joins TRBV27 and TRBJ2-7, with 8 bases fitting TRBD1. The CDR3 runs to 14 residues. Germline V CDR1 and CDR2: MNHEY, SMNVEV (reference sequence). V lost 4 bases, J lost 1 base, and 3 bases stayed unmatched. The CDR3 bases are TGTGCCAGCAGTTACGGGACAGGATCCTACGAGCAGTACTTC. Translating gives CASSYGTGSYEQYF.

The chain joins TRBV5-1 to TRBJ2-7, with 16 bases lining up with TRBD2. J lost 3 bases, V lost 4 bases, and 13 bases had no gene match. The CDR3 sequence is 19 residues long. Germline lookup yields CDR1 SGHRS and CDR2 YFSETQ. The CDR3 DNA sequence: TGCGCCAGCAGCCCCCTGGGACTAGCGGGAGGGCCTTCCTTCTACGAGCAGTACTTC. Amino acid sequence: CASSPLGLAGGPSFYEQYF.

As for this clone: The sample contains more than one DNA sequence encoding this CDR3. The CDR3 DNA is TGTGCCAGCAGCCAGGGGACAGTATATGGCTACACCTTC. Protein sequence: CASSQGTVYGYTF. The rearrangement joins TRBV14 to TRBJ1-2; 7 bases match TRBD1. Germline loops: CDR1 SGHDN, CDR2 FVKESK. CDR3 size: 13 residues. V was pared by 3 bases and J by 5 bases, with 3 bases of the junction left unmatched.

This clone was picked up one time. The CDR3 sequence is CASSYSDTDNEQFF. For the CDR3, the DNA is TGTGCCAGCAGTTACTCGGACACTGACAATGAGCAGTTCTTC. The rearrangement uses TRBV6-6 and TRBJ2-1; D possibly corresponds to TRBD1 (5 bases). Germline V gene sequence: CDR1 MNHNY, CDR2 SVGAGI (reference sequence). This CDR3 region has 14 residues. V shed 0 bases and J shed 5 bases, with 8 bases lying between them.

V is TRBV2 and J is TRBJ2-1; 13 nucleotides align to TRBD2. The CDR3 spans 15 residues. Per the germline V gene, CDR1 is SNHLY and CDR2 is FYNNEI. V lost 6 bases and J lost 5; bases outside the gene matches: 4. The DNA for the CDR3 is TGTGCCAGCAGCGTGGGACTAGCGGGGCACAATGAGCAGTTCTTC. Encoded protein: CASSVGLAGHNEQFF.

The chain recombines TRBV6-5 with TRBJ1-2; tentative D call: TRBD1 (5 bases). CDR1 and CDR2 from the germline V gene are MNHEY and SVGAGI. V shed 0 bases and J shed 4 bases, with 15 bases lying between them. The CDR3 length is 16 residues. The CDR3, as DNA: TGTGCCAGCAGTTACTCGGCCGCGGACACCCTCTATGGCTACACCTTC. Its translation: CASSYSAADTLYGYTF.

The V gene is TRBV27, the J gene TRBJ2-3; the D gene is possibly TRBD1 (6 bases). Germline CDR1 reads MNHEY; CDR2 reads SMNVEV (reference sequence). Trimming removed 3 bases from V and 5 bases from J, with 15 bases in between. The CDR3 runs 15 residues. CDR3 nucleotide sequence: TGTGCCAGCAGTTTCCGATGGCAGGGGAAAGATACGCAGTATTTT. It yields the protein CASSFRWQGKDTQYF.

The rearrangement uses TRBV12-5 and TRBJ2-1, with TRBD2 matching 8 bases. Trimming cost V 6 bases and J 3 bases; bases outside gene matches: 10. Germline V gene data show CDR1 as LGHNT and CDR2 as FRNRAP. The CDR3 length is 16 residues. The CDR3 sequence: CASGPARGGFYNEQFF. The CDR3 bases are TGTGCTAGTGGCCCGGCCCGGGGGGGTTTCTACAATGAGCAGTTCTTC.

This clone was observed a single time. The rearrangement joins TRBV9 to TRBJ2-3; possible D gene TRBD2, 6 bases. Trimming pared 4 bases from V and 5 bases from J, leaving 20 bases between. Germline V gene data show CDR1 as SGDLS and CDR2 as YYNGEE. The CDR3 consists of 16 residues. CDR3 sequence reads: CASSPQGGLGGDTQYF. The CDR3 DNA reads TGTGCCAGCAGCCCTCAAGGTGGGTTGGGGGGAGATACGCAGTATTTT.

The genes are TRBV4-1 and TRBJ1-1; 8 bases map to TRBD1. V was clipped by 4 bases and J by 0 bases; unmatched bases: 10. The germline gives CDR1 MGHRA, CDR2 YSYEKL. The CDR3 totals 17 residues. CDR3 bases: TGCGCCAGCAGCCTACAGGGGGGAACCATCATGAACACTGAAGCTTTCTTT. It codes for CASSLQGGTIMNTEAFF.